This T cell receptor beta chain originates from a study of identical twins. TCRdb re-analysed the 5' RACE reads in MiXCR, keeping a single row per CDR3 protein. The table shows 1.5 million to 2 million distinct CDR3 sequences, with roughly 35% occurring only once. General study findings and limits: Excess low generation probability was seen in twin-shared out-of-frame alpha sequences. Findings came from cross-sectional statistics, without long-term follow-up of donors. While abundant cord blood beta clonotypes carried fewer insertions, memory repertoires showed no such pattern.

The CDR3 has 14 residues. Germline CDR1 MNHEY, CDR2 SMNVEV (reference sequence). This clonotype was observed a handful of times. The antigen is unknown. The clonotype was recovered from a newborn girl in good health. Source material: cord blood. This chain links TRBV27 with TRBJ2-5, with 9 positions matching TRBD2. The J call may not be correct, given that the DNA end is closer to TRBJ2-7. The CDR3 nucleotides are TGTGCCAGCAGTATCGGTAGCGGGGGCCACGAGCAGTACTTC. Amino acids: CASSIGSGGHEQYF.